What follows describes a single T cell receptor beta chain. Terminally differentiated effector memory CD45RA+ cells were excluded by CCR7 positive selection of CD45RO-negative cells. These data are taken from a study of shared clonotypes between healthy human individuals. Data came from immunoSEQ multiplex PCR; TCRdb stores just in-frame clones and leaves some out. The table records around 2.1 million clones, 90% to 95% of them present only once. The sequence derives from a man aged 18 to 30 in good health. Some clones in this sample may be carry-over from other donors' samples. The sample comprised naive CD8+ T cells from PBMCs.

The CDR3 nucleotides are TGTGCCAGCAGCTTAGTAGGGGCGAGGTGGACCGGGGAGCTGTTTTTT. It is translated as CASSLVGARWTGELFF. The chain uses TRBV7-9 and TRBJ2-2; possible D gene TRBD1, 5 bases. V lost 1 base and J 5 bases, leaving 14 bases between the germline ends. Germline V CDR1 and CDR2: SEHNR, FQNEAQ (reference sequence). The CDR3 is made up of 16 amino acids.